These 16 T cell receptor beta chains share one sample of origin, sequenced in a study of blood T cell repertoires in COVID-19. Repertoires were generated with immunoSEQ multiplex PCR, while TCRdb's copy carries only in-frame clones and drops some. This sample has 50,000 to 65,000 clones, with roughly 86% found just once. Input material: peripheral blood. These receptors came from a man aged 65 to 79 with acute or convalescent COVID-19.

The V call is TRBV21-1, the J call TRBJ1-1; the table names TRBD1, a call not compared with the DNA. TRBV21-1 is designated a pseudogene. The CDR3 is made up of 16 amino acids. CDR3 loop: CLKQERKEFMNTEAFF. CDR3 in DNA: TGCCTCAAGCAGGAAAGGAAGGAATTTATGAACACTGAAGCTTTCTTT.

The chain recombines TRBV24-1 with TRBJ2-3, with TRBD1 identical over 11 bases. Trimming took 9 bases from V and 3 from J; bases not matched to a gene: 4. There are 14 residues in the CDR3. CDR1 is KGHDR and CDR2 is SFDVKD in the germline V gene. CDR3: CATSGTGGTDTQYF. The CDR3, as DNA: TGTGCCACCTCCGGGACAGGGGGGACAGATACGCAGTATTTT.

The chain uses TRBV9 and TRBJ2-5; no clear D. Germline values: CDR1 SGDLS, CDR2 YYNGEE. The CDR3 length is 14 residues. The V and J ends lost 2 bases and 5 bases respectively, with 13 bases between them. The CDR3 loop is CASSVGPPSETQYF. The CDR3 coding sequence is TGTGCCAGCAGCGTTGGGCCCCCTTCGGAGACCCAGTACTTC. The complete variable domain, with remaining parts taken from reference TRBV9 and TRBJ2-5, reads DSGVTQTPKHLITATGQRVTLRCSPRSGDLSVYWYQQSLDQGLQFLIQYYNGEERAKGNILERFSAQQFPDLHSELNLSSLELGDSALYFCASSVGPPSETQYFGPGTRLLVL.

The chain combines TRBV30 with TRBJ1-2; weak D call: TRBD1 (6 bases). Germline V gives CDR1 GTSNPN, CDR2 SVGIG (reference sequence). CDR3 length: 12 residues. V shed 1 base and J shed 6 bases, with 9 bases lying between them. CDR3 residues: CAWSAGENGYTF. The CDR3 DNA follows: TGTGCCTGGAGTGCAGGGGAGAATGGCTACACCTTC.

The J gene is TRBJ2-5, the V gene TRBV12-3 or TRBV12-4; perhaps TRBD1 as D (5 bases). This CDR3 has 13 residues. V was shortened by 5 bases and J by 3 bases, with 10 bases between the two germline ends. Written as DNA, the CDR3 is TGTGCCAGCAGTGTAAGGGGTGAAGAGACCCAGTACTTC. Amino acids: CASSVRGEETQYF.

The J gene is TRBJ1-2, the V gene TRBV5-6; D ambiguous. CDR3 length: 13 amino acids. V was pared by 0 bases and J by 6 bases, with 9 bases between. The germline V gene encodes CDR1 SGHDT and CDR2 YYEEEE. CDR3 bases: TGTGCCAGCAGCTTGGGGGAGGGTAATGGCTACACCTTC. Its translation: CASSLGEGNGYTF.

J is TRBJ1-1 and V is TRBV6-1; a weak D match, TRBD1 (5 bases). CDR1 and CDR2 (germline): MNHNS, SASEGT. The CDR3 contains 16 residues. Trimming removed 1 base from V and 11 bases from J, with 23 bases in between. This chain's CDR3 is CASSEGTGHSGMRAFF. The CDR3 DNA is TGTGCCAGCAGTGAAGGAACTGGACATTCCGGTATGAGGGCTTTCTTT.

The V call is TRBV5-6, the J call TRBJ1-5; TRBD1 agrees at 7 bases. There are 16 residues in the CDR3. Germline-derived CDR1 and CDR2 are SGHDT and YYEEEE. With V trimmed by 0 bases and J by 2 bases, 5 bases remained unmatched. The CDR3 DNA sequence: TGTGCCAGCAGCTTGGGTACAGGGGATCGCAATCAGCCCCAGCATTTT. It is translated as CASSLGTGDRNQPQHF.

The chain recombines TRBV24-1 with TRBJ2-5; 10 bases align to TRBD1. Germline-derived CDR1 and CDR2 are KGHDR and SFDVKD. Trimming removed 4 bases from V and 5 bases from J; junction bases left unmatched: 6. The CDR3 extends over 15 amino acids. The CDR3 coding sequence is TGTGCCACCAGTGACAAGGGACAGGGGTGGGAGACCCAGTACTTC. Its translation is CATSDKGQGWETQYF.

The V and J genes are TRBV6-5 and TRBJ2-3, with 7 bases aligning to TRBD1. In germline, CDR1 is MNHEY, CDR2 SVGAGI. V shed 5 bases and J 10 bases; nucleotides not matched to a gene: 6. The length of the CDR3 is 12 residues. CDR3 coding DNA: TGTGCCAGCAGTCCCGTTCAGGGGGCGCAGTATTTT. Encoded protein: CASSPVQGAQYF.

This chain links TRBV5-1 with TRBJ1-2; the D gene is possibly TRBD1 (6 bases). Germline assignment: CDR1 SGHRS and CDR2 YFSETQ. Trimming took 4 bases from V and 0 from J, leaving 16 bases between them. The CDR3 is made up of 16 amino acids. CDR3 nucleotide sequence: TGCGCCAGCAGCCGCGAAGGAGACAGGCCTAACTATGGCTACACCTTC. Protein product: CASSREGDRPNYGYTF.

This chain uses TRBV2 with TRBJ1-2; 10 bases fit TRBD1. After removal of 6 bases from V and 5 bases from J, the junction contained 3 bases not matched to a gene. Germline V gene lookup returns CDR1 SNHLY and CDR2 FYNNEI. The CDR3 is made up of 13 amino acids. The CDR3 loop reads CASSGTGEYGYTF. For the CDR3, the DNA is TGTGCCAGCAGCGGGACAGGGGAGTATGGCTACACCTTC.

J is TRBJ2-5 and V is TRBV11-2; 9 positions match TRBD2. Germline V lookup: CDR1 SGHAT, CDR2 FQNNGV. This CDR3 comprises 17 residues. Germline trimming cut 1 base from V and 1 base from J; bases unmatched to any gene: 7. CDR3 sequence: CASSLGIASGVQETQYF. DNA for the CDR3: TGTGCCAGCAGCTTAGGAATCGCTAGCGGGGTCCAAGAGACCCAGTACTTC.

This clone was seen once. The chain links TRBV19 to TRBJ1-5, with 10 nucleotides matching TRBD1. Looked up from germline, CDR1 is LNHDA and CDR2 is SQIVND (reference sequence). The CDR3 sequence is 13 residues long. V shed 10 bases, J shed 4 bases, and the junction held 4 bases outside the gene matches. The CDR3, as DNA: TGTGCCACCAAGGACAGGGGGAATCAGCCCCAGCATTTT. This translates into CATKDRGNQPQHF. Full variable domain (rest looked up from reference TRBV19 and TRBJ1-5): DGGITQSPKYLFRKEGQNVTLSCEQNLNHDAMYWYRQDPGQGLRLIYYSQIVNDFQKGDIAEGYSVSREKKESFPLTVTSAQKNPTAFYLCATKDRGNQPQHFGDGTRLSIL.

This rearrangement joins TRBV4-1 to TRBJ1-1; D not resolved. CDR3 length: 13 residues. Per germline, CDR1 MGHRA and CDR2 YSYEKL. Trimming removed 3 bases from V and 4 bases from J, with 9 bases in between. The CDR3 region has the DNA TGCGCCAGCAGCCAGTATTCGAGCACTGAAGCTTTCTTT. It codes for CASSQYSSTEAFF.

The chain uses TRBV5-1 and TRBJ2-5; a weak D match, TRBD2 (6 bases). The CDR3 consists of 14 residues. Germline CDR1 reads SGHRS; CDR2 reads YFSETQ. Trimming shortened V by 4 bases and J by 7 bases, and 17 bases separated the two germline ends. CDR3 bases: TGCGCCAGCAGCGCGCGACTAGGGAGCGCGACCCAGTACTTC. It specifies CASSARLGSATQYF.